Listed below are T cell receptor beta chains from one sample, sequenced in a study of post-analysis software for immune sequencing data. TCRdb re-called the PCR reads through MiXCR, storing one row per CDR3 protein. This table holds some 500,000 distinct CDR3 sequences, under 55% found once. Sequencing input: blood. The receptor set was obtained from a girl under 18 with multiple sclerosis. Each CDR3 is given with its conserved first and last residue. Fields, in order: clone size, D gene, V gene, J gene, CDR3 DNA, CDR3 protein. D genes are given only for firm matches. A row's size may be missing; if present it is once, few, many or a size class.

NA,NA,TRBV7-2,TRBJ2-7,TGTGCCAGCAGCTTTTACTCTGAATCCTACGAGCAGTACTTC,CASSFYSESYEQYF
few,TRBD1,TRBV5-1,TRBJ2-1,TGCGCCAGCAGCCTGGACAGGGTGGGATACAATGAGCAGTTCTTC,CASSLDRVGYNEQFF
NA,TRBD2,TRBV20-1,TRBJ2-3,TGCAGTGCCCCGTTCACTCCTAGCGGGACAGATACGCAGTATTTT,CSAPFTPSGTDTQYF
once,NA,TRBV4-1,TRBJ2-2,TGCGCCAGCAGCCAAGCCCGGGCCCCTCGCGGCACCGGGGAGCTGTTTTTT,CASSQARAPRGTGELFF
NA,NA,TRBV29-1,TRBJ1-1,TGCAGCGCCCCGACGGGTTGGGACACTGAAGCTTTCTTT,CSAPTGWDTEAFF
few,NA,TRBV29-1,TRBJ2-1,TGCAGCGTTGAGGCGGGATATGAGCAGTTCTTC,CSVEAGYEQFF
NA,NA,TRBV29-1,TRBJ1-1,TGCAGCGTAGACACAGGGACGAACACTGAAGCTTTCTTT,CSVDTGTNTEAFF
few,NA,TRBV20-1,TRBJ1-2,TGCAGTGCTAGGGATCCGGGTAGGACTTATGGCTACACCTTC,CSARDPGRTYGYTF
few,NA,TRBV12-3/TRBV12-4,TRBJ1-5,TGTGCCAGCAGTCCCCGACGGGGAGGTCAGCCCCAGCATTTT,CASSPRRGGQPQHF
NA,TRBD1,TRBV29-1,TRBJ1-1,TGCAGCGTAGACGGGACAGGGGATACGAACACTGAAGCTTTCTTT,CSVDGTGDTNTEAFF
NA,TRBD1,TRBV7-2,TRBJ2-1,TGTGCCAGCAGCCGCCGAGCCGGGACAGGGTCCTACAATGAGCAGTTCTTC,CASSRRAGTGSYNEQFF
NA,NA,TRBV6-5,TRBJ1-2,TGTGCCAGCAGTTACTCGAGTACTCCCTGGGGCTACACCTTC,CASSYSSTPWGYTF
NA,TRBD1,TRBV30,TRBJ2-1,TGTGCCTGGAGAGGACAGGCCCCGCTTTACGATGAGCAGTTCTTC,CAWRGQAPLYDEQFF
few,NA,TRBV20-1,TRBJ1-2,TGCAGTGCTAGGGGAGTTAACTATGGCTACACCTTC,CSARGVNYGYTF
NA,TRBD2,TRBV5-4,TRBJ2-5,TGTGCCAGCAGCTTGGAACTAGCGGGAGCCCCAGAGACCCAGTACTTC,CASSLELAGAPETQYF
NA,NA,TRBV9,TRBJ1-1,TGTGCCAGCAGCGCAGGCGGGGGGATGAACACTGAAGCTTTCTTT,CASSAGGGMNTEAFF
few,NA,TRBV20-1,TRBJ2-5,TGCAGCGCTAGATCGGCCGGGACAAAACAAGAGACCCAGTACTTC,CSARSAGTKQETQYF
NA,NA,TRBV7-9,TRBJ2-5,TGTGCCAGCAGCTTAGGCGGGCTGGTGTCGGAGACCCAGTACTTC,CASSLGGLVSETQYF